This T cell receptor (beta chain) was observed in a study of memory CD4+ T cells and cytomegalovirus serostatus. Remarks on this clone: Its antigen is undetermined.

The sort gate was single viable CD3+CD4+CD8-CD45RO+ cells for memory CD4+ T cells. After thawing, CD4+ T cells were positively selected. Study results and caveats: Each of 67 CMV-associated TCRbeta sequences occurred in one to five individuals. Suggested: most of the CMV-linked TCR signature lies in CD4+ memory cells.

Source study methods: After removing out-of-frame reads, around 2 million distinct TCRbeta sequences remained. The table came from immunoSEQ multiplex PCR; TCRdb's copy has only in-frame clones and leaves some out. The V and J calls and clone size are taken from that table; D and trimming were inferred from the DNA. This table holds approximately 47,000 clones, around 82% found once. Trimming removed 5 bases from V and 8 bases from J; junction bases left unmatched: 6. The germline gives CDR1 SGHAT, CDR2 FQNNGV. This CDR3 is built from 14 residues. The chain joins TRBV11-2 to TRBJ1-4; 9 bases are a match to TRBD1. The receptor was isolated from an adult in good health and CMV-seronegative. Sequenced input: memory CD4+ T cells from blood. DNA for the CDR3: TGTGCCAGCAGCCCACAGGGGGCAGGGGAAAAACTGTTTTTT. It translates to CASSPQGAGEKLFF.